The 23 T cell receptor beta chains presented below share a single source sample, sequenced in a study of blood T cell repertoires in COVID-19 (dated by TCRdb to about 2020). Libraries were made using the immunoSEQ multiplex PCR assay. Entries here come from immuneACCESS through TCRdb and include only in-frame sequences with V and J called. Some clones fail to appear in such tables; in the studies checked, an unresolved V gene covers under half of the shortfall, and the cause of the remainder is unknown. Within this sample are some 300,000 clones, with about nine tenths of them counted one time only. The ten largest make up almost 9.5% of the sample. The sample was PBMCs or T cells enriched from blood (not recorded which). These receptors were collected from a young woman who had recovered from COVID-19.

This clone was counted a few times. The J gene is TRBJ2-7, the V gene TRBV23-1, with 7 bases lining up with TRBD2. TRBV23-1 is known as an ORF, though its function is uncertain. V lost 6 bases and J lost 6; bases outside the gene matches: 23. This CDR3 region has 18 residues. This chain's CDR3 is CASSLLGGWNLFPGEQYF. DNA of the CDR3: TGCGCCAGCAGCCTTCTGGGGGGGTGGAATCTCTTTCCTGGCGAGCAGTACTTC.

This chain connects TRBV19 to TRBJ1-2; tentative D call: TRBD1 (5 bases). Trimming stripped 5 bases from V and 5 bases from J, with 18 bases between. The CDR3 has 15 residues. Germline CDR1 is LNHDA and CDR2 is SQIVND (reference sequence). CDR3 nucleotide sequence: TGTGCCAGTAGTTATGTCGCAGGGCGGCTTTATGGCTACACCTTC. Protein sequence: CASSYVAGRLYGYTF.

The chain combines TRBV27 with TRBJ2-1; TRBD1 matches at 9 bases. This CDR3 is 16 amino acids long. CDR1 is MNHEY, CDR2 SMNVEV, per germline (reference sequence). Trimming cost V 0 bases and J 8 bases; bases outside gene matches: 8. This CDR3 reads CASSLSVGQGWDEQFF. The CDR3 DNA follows: TGTGCCAGCAGTTTATCAGTCGGACAGGGGTGGGATGAGCAGTTCTTC.

This rearrangement joins TRBV19 to TRBJ1-2, with 12 bases matching TRBD1. V shed 5 bases and J 8 bases; nucleotides not matched to a gene: 9. The CDR3 has 15 amino acids. Per germline, CDR1 LNHDA and CDR2 SQIVND (reference sequence). This chain's CDR3 is CASSFRDRGPIGYTF. CDR3 bases: TGTGCCAGTAGTTTCCGGGACAGGGGGCCCATCGGCTACACCTTC.

V and J are TRBV7-2 and TRBJ2-2, with 8 positions matching TRBD2. The CDR3 is 15 residues long. V gave up 2 bases and J gave up 6 bases; unmatched junction bases: 5. Germline-derived CDR1 and CDR2 are SGHTA and FQGNSA. The CDR3 spells CASSLQGLVAGELFF. The CDR3, as DNA: TGTGCCAGCAGCTTACAGGGACTAGTAGCCGGGGAGCTGTTTTTT.

The rearrangement links TRBV7-2 to TRBJ2-7, with TRBD1 matching 8 bases. Germline V gene data show CDR1 as SGHTA and CDR2 as FQGNSA. V lost 5 bases and J lost 4; bases outside the gene matches: 7. The CDR3 has 14 residues. This chain's CDR3 is CASSLWTGPYEQYF. CDR3 nucleotide sequence: TGTGCCAGCAGCCTCTGGACAGGGCCGTACGAGCAGTACTTC.

About this clone itself: At one end the junction does not follow the germline gene, possibly because of a read error. The chain recombines TRBV15 with TRBJ2-7; TRBD2 agrees at 7 bases. Germline V gene sequence: CDR1 LNHNV, CDR2 YYDKDF (reference sequence). The length of the CDR3 is 16 residues. The CDR3 loop is CATGRDLSGISYEQYF. The DNA of the CDR3 is TGTGCCACCGGCAGAGATCTAAGCGGGATCTCCTACGAGCAGTACTTC. The entire variable domain, with the rest obtained from reference TRBV15 and TRBJ2-7, is as follows: DAMVIQNPRYQVTQFGKPVTLSCSQTLNHNVMYWYQQKSSQAPKLLFHYYDKDFNNEADTPDNFQSRRPNTSFCFLDIRSPGLGDTAMYLCATGRDLSGISYEQYFGPGTRLTVT.

The chain uses TRBV27 and TRBJ1-4; maybe TRBD1 (5 bases). The CDR3 extends over 11 amino acids. The germline V gene has CDR1 MNHEY and CDR2 SMNVEV (reference sequence). V lost 6 bases and J lost 12, with 11 bases in between. CDR3 loop: CASSPGVELFF. The CDR3 nucleotides are TGTGCCAGCAGCCCGGGGGTTGAACTGTTTTTT.

The chain carries TRBV15 and TRBJ2-3; 10 nucleotides agree with TRBD1. The CDR3 totals 14 residues. Germline CDR1 reads LNHNV; CDR2 reads YYDKDF (reference sequence). V shed 6 bases, J shed 14 bases, and the junction held 14 bases outside the gene matches. The CDR3 loop is CATRRDRGRRWLYF. The CDR3 DNA is TGTGCCACCAGACGGGACAGGGGTCGCCGTTGGCTGTATTTT.

This rearrangement joins TRBV5-5 to TRBJ2-7; D may be TRBD1 (6 bases). Trimming left V 3 bases short and J 3 bases short, with 10 bases between. This CDR3 has 13 amino acids. The germline V gene encodes CDR1 SGHKS and CDR2 YYEKEE (reference sequence). The CDR3 reads CASSWDILYEQYF. The CDR3 DNA follows: TGTGCCAGCAGCTGGGACATCCTCTACGAGCAGTACTTC.

Only one count was recorded for this clone. CDR3 in amino acids: CASSSGSGVELEKLFF. The CDR3 nucleotides are TGTGCCAGCAGCTCGGGGTCAGGGGTTGAACTAGAAAAACTGTTTTTT. This sequence joins TRBV5-5 and TRBJ1-4, with a tentative D call TRBD1 (6 bases). V shed 3 bases and J shed 8 bases, with 20 bases lying between them. The length of the CDR3 is 16 residues. Germline CDR1 reads SGHKS; CDR2 reads YYEKEE (reference sequence).

The V and J genes are TRBV7-9 and TRBJ2-6, with TRBD2 as a possible D gene (5 bases). CDR3 length equals 19 residues. The V and J ends lost 0 bases and 0 bases respectively, with 15 bases between them. Germline V lookup: CDR1 SEHNR, CDR2 FQNEAQ (reference sequence). This CDR3 is CASSLALGETYSGANVLTF. The CDR3, as DNA: TGTGCCAGCAGCTTAGCGCTCGGGGAAACATACTCTGGGGCCAACGTCCTGACTTTC.

Concerning this clone: The same CDR3 arises from other DNA sequences in this sample as well. V and J are TRBV19 and TRBJ2-2, with D possibly matching TRBD1 (5 bases). Trimming pared 3 bases from V and 0 bases from J, leaving 8 bases between. The CDR3 contains 15 residues. Germline V CDR1 and CDR2: LNHDA, SQIVND (reference sequence). In nucleotides, the CDR3 is TGTGCCAGTAGTATCCAGGGCGCGAACACCGGGGAGCTGTTTTTT. Translating gives CASSIQGANTGELFF.

This clone was detected only once. The V and J genes are TRBV11-2 and TRBJ2-5; TRBD2 might be the D (5 bases). Trimming removed 5 bases from V and 1 base from J, with 11 bases in between. Germline assignment: CDR1 SGHAT and CDR2 FQNNGV. CDR3 size: 14 residues. The DNA for the CDR3 is TGTGCCAGCAGCGCCGGACTTCTCCAAGAGACCCAGTACTTC. It translates to CASSAGLLQETQYF. Supplemented by reference TRBV11-2 and TRBJ2-5, the full variable domain reads EAGVAQSPRYKIIEKRQSVAFWCNPISGHATLYWYQQILGQGPKLLIQFQNNGVVDDSQLPKDRFSAERLKGVDSTLKIQPAKLEDSAVYLCASSAGLLQETQYFGPGTRLLVL.

The chain uses TRBV4-1 and TRBJ2-1; the D gene is possibly TRBD1 (5 bases). Per the germline V gene, CDR1 is MGHRA and CDR2 is YSYEKL. V shed 6 bases and J shed 0 bases, with 18 bases lying between them. The CDR3 runs to 17 residues. This chain's CDR3 is CASSRGQPLNSYNEQFF. CDR3 bases: TGCGCCAGCAGTAGGGGCCAGCCCCTAAACTCCTACAATGAGCAGTTCTTC.

This rearrangement joins TRBV5-1 to TRBJ2-4; 12 bases agree with TRBD2. The J segment lost 2 bases and the V segment lost 3 bases, leaving 12 bases of the junction unmatched. The germline V gene has CDR1 SGHRS and CDR2 YFSETQ. The CDR3 has 19 amino acids. CDR3 nucleotides: TGCGCCAGCAGCTCATCTAGCGGGAGGGCCGGTGAAACCAAAAACATTCAGTACTTC. This encodes CASSSSSGRAGETKNIQYF.

The chain combines TRBV7-9 with TRBJ1-4, with 8 nucleotides matching TRBD1. This CDR3 spans 15 amino acids. V gave up 5 bases and J gave up 6 bases; unmatched junction bases: 8. Looked up from germline, CDR1 is SEHNR and CDR2 is FQNEAQ (reference sequence). CDR3 coding DNA: TGTGCCAGCAGCCCAATAACAGGGGGGGATGAAAAACTGTTTTTT. It is translated as CASSPITGGDEKLFF.

The V gene is TRBV12-3 or TRBV12-4, the J gene TRBJ2-5; D is ambiguous. Between the trimmed V and J ends, which lost 3 bases and 5 bases, there was a span of 4 bases. The CDR3 runs 11 residues. The CDR3, as DNA: TGTGCCAGCAGTTTCAGGGAGACCCAGTACTTC. Its protein product is CASSFRETQYF.

The count of this clone is one. The chain recombines TRBV6-5 with TRBJ1-4, with D possibly TRBD1 on 5 matching bases. The CDR3 runs 15 residues. Trimming cost V 0 bases and J 8 bases, with 13 bases left between them. Germline assignment: CDR1 MNHEY and CDR2 SVGAGI. The CDR3 nucleotides are TGTGCCAGCAGTTACTCGACGGGGGGTCTCGAAAAACTGTTTTTT. This translates into CASSYSTGGLEKLFF.

The chain employs TRBV10-3 and TRBJ1-2, with D maybe TRBD1 (5 bases). With 0 bases removed from V and 3 bases from J, the gap between germline ends came to 14 bases. This CDR3 has 16 amino acids. The V gene's germline CDR1 is ENHRY and CDR2 SYGVKD. CDR3 protein: CAISESMAGNDYGYTF. Written as DNA, the CDR3 is TGTGCCATCAGTGAGTCGATGGCAGGGAATGACTATGGCTACACCTTC.

This clone was detected once. V is TRBV11-2 and J is TRBJ2-3; 9 nucleotides match TRBD2. The germline CDR1 and CDR2 sequences are SGHAT and FQNNGV. The CDR3 covers 17 residues. After removal of 7 bases from V and 1 base from J, the junction contained 12 bases not matched to a gene. The DNA for the CDR3 is TGTGCCAGCACTTTAGCTAGCGGGGTGGGGGGCACAGATACGCAGTATTTT. This sequence encodes CASTLASGVGGTDTQYF.

The genes are TRBV6-5 and TRBJ1-5; D not certain. The CDR3 contains 14 residues. Trimming cost V 5 bases and J 0 bases, with 8 bases left between them. Germline V gene lookup returns CDR1 MNHEY and CDR2 SVGAGI. The CDR3 DNA follows: TGTGCCAGCAGTACTTATTATAGCAATCAGCCCCAGCATTTT. Translated, it gives CASSTYYSNQPQHF.

This chain links TRBV27 with TRBJ2-2, with no clear D. This CDR3 is built from 12 residues. V lost 7 bases, J lost 6 bases, and 9 bases lay in between. Germline values: CDR1 MNHEY, CDR2 SMNVEV (reference sequence). CDR3 region: CASTSPAGELFF. CDR3 bases: TGTGCCAGCACCTCACCAGCCGGGGAGCTGTTTTTT.